A single sample is the source of the 9 T cell receptor beta chains below, sequenced in a study of blood T cell repertoires in COVID-19. Some clones are missing from TCRdb's copy, which holds only in-frame ones; the method was immunoSEQ multiplex PCR. Of 30,000 to 45,000 clones listed, approximately 90% are singletons. Specimen: peripheral blood. These receptors originate from a human donor in a cohort sampled during active COVID-19.

The chain recombines TRBV6-5 with TRBJ2-7, with TRBD1 matching over 7 bases. J lost 1 base, V lost 2 bases, and 5 bases had no gene match. This CDR3 comprises 15 residues. Germline V gene data show CDR1 as MNHEY and CDR2 as SVGAGI. In DNA, the CDR3 is TGTGCCAGCAGTTACCGGCGGACAGGATCCTACGAGCAGTACTTC. It encodes CASSYRRTGSYEQYF.

The rearrangement uses TRBV19 and TRBJ1-3; 7 bases align to TRBD1. V was clipped by 7 bases and J by 8 bases; unmatched bases: 11. In germline, CDR1 is LNHDA, CDR2 SQIVND (reference sequence). The CDR3 loop spans 14 amino acids. CDR3 nucleotide sequence: TGTGCCAGTACCCGACAGGGCCAGGGAGACACCATATATTTT. Residues: CASTRQGQGDTIYF.

This chain uses TRBV6-2 or TRBV6-3 with TRBJ1-4, with D hard to call. Trimming shortened V by 5 bases and J by 6 bases, and 7 bases separated the two germline ends. This CDR3 spans 12 amino acids. Germline V CDR1 and CDR2: MNHEY, SVGEGT. The CDR3 protein is CASSPADEKLFF. The CDR3 region has the DNA TGTGCCAGCAGTCCGGCGGATGAAAAACTGTTTTTT.

The chain recombines TRBV6-5 with TRBJ2-7; 10 positions match TRBD2. CDR1 is MNHEY, CDR2 SVGAGI, per germline. V shed 2 bases, J shed 6 bases, and the junction held 10 bases outside the gene matches. This CDR3 comprises 16 residues. The CDR3: CASSYANLAGESEQYF. CDR3 DNA: TGTGCCAGCAGTTACGCGAACCTAGCGGGAGAAAGCGAGCAGTACTTC.

This chain connects TRBV5-5 to TRBJ2-5; TRBD2 aligns across 10 bases. V shed 2 bases and J 5 bases; nucleotides not matched to a gene: 6. The CDR3 loop spans 15 amino acids. Germline V gene lookup returns CDR1 SGHKS and CDR2 YYEKEE (reference sequence). The CDR3 protein is CASSFIAGGGETQYF. The CDR3 DNA sequence: TGTGCCAGCAGCTTCATAGCGGGGGGTGGGGAGACCCAGTACTTC.

The rearrangement links TRBV5-4 to TRBJ1-1; 7 nucleotides align to TRBD1. Germline CDR1 SGHNT, CDR2 YYREEE (reference sequence). Unmatched junction bases numbered 8, after V lost 5 bases and J lost 1 base. The CDR3 is 15 amino acids. CDR3 in amino acids: CASSFPDRANTEAFF. The CDR3 nucleotides read TGTGCCAGCAGTTTTCCCGACAGGGCGAACACTGAAGCTTTCTTT.

This clone was recorded once. The V gene is TRBV30, the J gene TRBJ1-2, with 9 bases that match TRBD1. The CDR3 contains 13 residues. V was pared by 4 bases and J by 4 bases, with 4 bases of the junction left unmatched. Looked up from germline, CDR1 is GTSNPN and CDR2 is SVGIG (reference sequence). CDR3 protein: CAWTGQGPYGYTF. The CDR3 coding sequence is TGTGCCTGGACCGGACAGGGGCCCTATGGCTACACCTTC.

This rearrangement joins TRBV3-1 (or the pseudogene TRBV3-2) to TRBJ2-2, with a weak D call TRBD2 (6 bases). V gave up 4 bases and J gave up 2 bases, with 11 bases separating them. Germline CDR1 reads LGHDT; CDR2 reads YNNKEL (reference sequence). This CDR3 contains 15 residues. This CDR3 reads CASSPGLVNTGELFF. Here the CDR3 DNA reads TGTGCCAGCAGCCCGGGACTGGTTAACACCGGGGAGCTGTTTTTT.

The gene calls are TRBV4-1 and TRBJ2-1; D may be TRBD2 (6 bases). V was clipped by 0 bases and J by 4 bases, with 7 bases between them. The germline V gene has CDR1 MGHRA and CDR2 YSYEKL. The CDR3 is 14 residues long. This CDR3 is CASSQDAGYNEQFF. In DNA form, the CDR3 reads TGCGCCAGCAGCCAAGATGCGGGGTACAATGAGCAGTTCTTC.